What follows is one T cell receptor (beta chain) and its context. This sample stems from a study of cytomegalovirus exposure and HLA in healthy donors. The germline V gene encodes CDR1 SGHRS and CDR2 YFSETQ. The CDR3 is made up of 13 amino acids. The ends were cut back, 0 bases at V and 4 bases at J, with 8 bases in the middle. PCR amplification relied on 60 Vbeta primers (plus 13 Jbeta primers). Clones were read by immunoSEQ multiplex PCR, and TCRdb kept only the in-frame ones, dropping some. Altogether roughly 100,000 clones are present, 71% being singletons, with the ten largest covering 2.8%. The TCR was taken from a female donor in good health and CMV-seronegative. The chain couples TRBV5-1 to TRBJ2-7, with D tentatively TRBD2 (6 bases). Source material: PBMCs. The CDR3 DNA reads TGCGCCAGCAGCTTGGAGGAGGGTTACGAGCAGTACTTC. It translates to CASSLEEGYEQYF.